This note documents a single T cell receptor beta chain sequence. It has no known antigen specificity. It has no much larger one-base neighbor in the sample; base qualities were not kept. This specimen belongs to a study of technical replicates of blood from a few donors (dated by TCRdb to about 2017). The library was built by means of the immunoSEQ multiplex PCR assay. TCRdb's version of the immuneACCESS table is confined to in-frame rearrangements and falls short of the full clone set. An unresolved V gene accounts for under half of the shortfall where checked; the remainder is of unknown origin. The sample contains 80,000 or so clones, about 96% of them found a single time. 0.2% of the sample comes from the top ten. Inclusive of the bounding cysteine and phenylalanine, the CDR3 is 13 residues long. The read is trimmed to its CDR3 DNA, 39 bases read in frame from base 1. The germline V gene sets CDR1 to SGHNT and CDR2 to YENEEA. V gives up 5 bases and J gives up 1 base, and the segment between their germline ends measures 8 bases.

Rearrangement joined TRBV11-3 to TRBJ1-1; tentative D gene TRBD1, with 6 bases matching. Sequencing input: T cells isolated from PBMCs. The clonotype comes from a human donor in good health. This receptor carries the CDR3 CASSQTGNTEAFF. At the DNA level, the sequence is TGTGCCAGCAGCCAGACAGGGAACACTGAAGCTTTCTTT.